Described below is a single TCR beta chain sequence and its context. These data originate in a study of blood T cell repertoires in COVID-19. On the study more broadly: Donors in the United States, Italy and Spain gave samples during acute or convalescent COVID-19. The cDNA or gDNA used as material had been derived from T cells, B-cell-depleted T cells, or PBMCs.

How the authors handled the data: Using reference gene primer amplification, nucleated cell counts were estimated. The protocol was immunoSEQ multiplex PCR, while the TCRdb copy is restricted to in-frame clones and leaves out a portion. Clonal size and the V and J genes are those of that table, whereas D and trimming came from the DNA. Of around 50,000 clones in the sample, roughly 77% were seen once. Sequencing input: peripheral blood. This TCR came from a human donor with active or convalescent COVID-19. The donor label of this sample is uncertain.

The CDR3 is CATSGGVGQFF. The DNA for the CDR3 is TGTGCCACCAGTGGCGGGGTAGGACAGTTCTTC. V is TRBV24-1 and J is TRBJ2-1; weak D call: TRBD2 (6 bases). Per germline, CDR1 KGHDR and CDR2 SFDVKD. Trimming stripped 5 bases from V and 13 bases from J, with 11 bases between. CDR3 length equals 11 residues.